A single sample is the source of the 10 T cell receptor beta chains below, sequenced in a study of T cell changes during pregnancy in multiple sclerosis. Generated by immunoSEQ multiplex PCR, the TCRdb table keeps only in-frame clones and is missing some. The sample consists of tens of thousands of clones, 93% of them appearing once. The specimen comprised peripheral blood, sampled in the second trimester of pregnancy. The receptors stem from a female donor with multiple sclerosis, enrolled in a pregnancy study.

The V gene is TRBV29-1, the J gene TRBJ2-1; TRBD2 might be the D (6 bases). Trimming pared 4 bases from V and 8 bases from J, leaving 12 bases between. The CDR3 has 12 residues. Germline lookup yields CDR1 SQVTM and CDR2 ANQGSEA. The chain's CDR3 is CSVVSGGDEQFF. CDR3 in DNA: TGCAGCGTTGTGTCTGGCGGGGATGAGCAGTTCTTC.

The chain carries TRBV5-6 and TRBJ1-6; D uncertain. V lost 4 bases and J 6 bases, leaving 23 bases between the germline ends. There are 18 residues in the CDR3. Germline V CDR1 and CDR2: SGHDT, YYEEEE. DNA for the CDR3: TGTGCCAGCAGCCTGGGCCCTCCTGTCGGGGTTGTTAATTCACCCCTCCACTTT. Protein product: CASSLGPPVGVVNSPLHF.

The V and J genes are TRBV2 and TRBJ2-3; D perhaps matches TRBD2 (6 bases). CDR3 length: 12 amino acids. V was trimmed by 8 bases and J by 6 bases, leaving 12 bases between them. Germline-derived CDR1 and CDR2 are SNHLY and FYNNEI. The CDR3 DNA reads TGTGCCAGCGGGGGGAGGCCGGATACGCAGTATTTT. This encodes CASGGRPDTQYF.

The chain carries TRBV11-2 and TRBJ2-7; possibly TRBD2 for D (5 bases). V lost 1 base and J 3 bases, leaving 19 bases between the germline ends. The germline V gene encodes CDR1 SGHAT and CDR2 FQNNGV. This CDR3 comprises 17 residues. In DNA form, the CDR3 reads TGTGCCAGCAGCTTAGTCCTCACGGACGGGAATGACTACGAGCAGTACTTC. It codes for CASSLVLTDGNDYEQYF. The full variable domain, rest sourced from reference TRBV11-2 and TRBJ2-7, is EAGVAQSPRYKIIEKRQSVAFWCNPISGHATLYWYQQILGQGPKLLIQFQNNGVVDDSQLPKDRFSAERLKGVDSTLKIQPAKLEDSAVYLCASSLVLTDGNDYEQYFGPGTRLTVT.

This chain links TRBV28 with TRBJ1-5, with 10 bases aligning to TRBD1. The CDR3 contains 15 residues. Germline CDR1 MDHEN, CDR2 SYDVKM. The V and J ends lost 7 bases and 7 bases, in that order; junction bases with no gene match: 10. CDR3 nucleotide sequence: TGTGCCAGCATCGAGGACAGGGGGGTGGGACAGCCCCAGCATTTT. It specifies CASIEDRGVGQPQHF.

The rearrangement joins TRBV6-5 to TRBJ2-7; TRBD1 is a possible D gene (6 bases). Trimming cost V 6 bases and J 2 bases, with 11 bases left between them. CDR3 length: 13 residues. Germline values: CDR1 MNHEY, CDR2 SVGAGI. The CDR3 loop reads CASRTGPTYEQYF. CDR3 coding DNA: TGTGCCAGCAGAACAGGGCCGACCTACGAGCAGTACTTC.

The CDR3 loop reads CASSFVGGTTDTQYF. The CDR3 DNA reads as TGTGCCAGCAGCTTTGTCGGGGGGACCACAGATACGCAGTATTTT. The genes are TRBV7-9 and TRBJ2-3, with 7 bases fitting TRBD2. The CDR3 is 15 amino acids. V shed 3 bases and J 2 bases; nucleotides not matched to a gene: 5. CDR1 and CDR2 from the germline V gene are SEHNR and FQNEAQ (reference sequence).

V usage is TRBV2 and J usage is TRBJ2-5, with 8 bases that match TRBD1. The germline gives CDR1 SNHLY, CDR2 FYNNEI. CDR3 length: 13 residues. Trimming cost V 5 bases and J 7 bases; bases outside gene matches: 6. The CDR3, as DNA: TGTGCCAGCAGTCAGAACACAGGGGGGACCCAGTACTTC. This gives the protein CASSQNTGGTQYF. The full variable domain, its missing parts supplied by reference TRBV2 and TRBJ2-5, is EPEVTQTPSHQVTQMGQEVILRCVPISNHLYFYWYRQILGQKVEFLVSFYNNEISEKSEIFDDQFSVERPDGSNFTLKIRSTKLEDSAMYFCASSQNTGGTQYFGPGTRLLVL.

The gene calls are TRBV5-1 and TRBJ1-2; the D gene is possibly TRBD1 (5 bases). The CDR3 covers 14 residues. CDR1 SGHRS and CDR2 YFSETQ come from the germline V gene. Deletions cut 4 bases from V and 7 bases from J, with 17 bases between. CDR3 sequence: CASSPYLGARGYTF. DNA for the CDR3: TGCGCCAGCAGCCCCTACTTAGGGGCGCGTGGCTACACCTTC.

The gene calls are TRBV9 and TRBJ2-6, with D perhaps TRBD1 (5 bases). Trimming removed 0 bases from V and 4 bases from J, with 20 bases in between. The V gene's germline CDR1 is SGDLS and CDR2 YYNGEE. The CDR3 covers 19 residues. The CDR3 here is CASSVGMGRPTGGANVLTF. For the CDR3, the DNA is TGTGCCAGCAGCGTAGGCATGGGGCGCCCCACTGGAGGGGCCAACGTCCTGACTTTC.